The 5 T cell receptor beta chains in this list originate from one sample, sequenced in a study of regulatory T cells in long-lasting Graves disease. The time point: newly diagnosed GD, antithyroid drugs for less than 3 months. PBMC-derived RNA was used for the TCR library. According to the study, TCR beta libraries were built with iRepertoire HTBI primers and CDR3-region Arm-PCR. One entry per CDR3 protein, called by TCRdb with MiXCR from the multiplex PCR reads. Of 520,000 or so distinct CDR3 sequences detected, about 12% appear once; the ten largest clones hold around 10%. This sample was also put to use in a study of T cells in Graves' hyperthyroidism and ophthalmopathy.

Sequencing used peripheral blood mononuclear cells (PBMCs), obtained at new diagnosis, from a patient treated with antithyroid drugs. The receptor set was obtained from a woman younger than 45 with Graves disease.

CDR3 DNA sequence: TGTGCCACCAGTGACTCCGGGGAGGGGGACACTGAAGCTTTCTTT. Translated: CATSDSGEGDTEAFF. The chain employs TRBV24-1 and TRBJ1-1, with D possibly matching TRBD1 (6 bases). There are 15 residues in the CDR3. V lost 4 bases and J lost 3, with 14 bases in between. Looked up from germline, CDR1 is KGHDR and CDR2 is SFDVKD.

In its sample, this clonotype was seen many times. The chain combines TRBV2 with TRBJ1-5, with D unclear. The CDR3 is 13 residues long. Germline CDR1 and CDR2: SNHLY and FYNNEI. Trimming shortened V by 6 bases and J by 0 bases, and 6 bases separated the two germline ends. The CDR3 spells CASRGTSNQPQHF. The CDR3 nucleotides read TGTGCCAGCAGGGGCACTAGCAATCAGCCCCAGCATTTT.

This clonotype was seen many times. The chain links TRBV2 to TRBJ2-3, with unresolved D. CDR3 length: 12 amino acids. Germline V lookup: CDR1 SNHLY, CDR2 FYNNEI. In DNA, the CDR3 is TGTGCGTGCTGGTCGGACACAGATACGCAGTATTTT. Translating gives CACWSDTDTQYF.

This clonotype was observed many times. The chain couples TRBV12-5 to TRBJ2-1; 9 bases fit TRBD2. J lost 5 bases, V lost 1 base, and 3 bases had no gene match. This CDR3 comprises 15 residues. The germline V gene encodes CDR1 LGHNT and CDR2 FRNRAP. DNA for the CDR3: TGTGCTAGTGGTTTGGGACTAGCGGACCACAATGAGCAGTTCTTC. Translating gives CASGLGLADHNEQFF.

This clonotype was seen ten or more times. The chain joins TRBV20-1 to TRBJ2-7; D may be TRBD1 (6 bases). This CDR3 is built from 16 residues. Germline values: CDR1 DFQATT, CDR2 SNEGSKA (reference sequence). V lost 0 bases, J lost 4 bases, and 19 bases lay in between. The CDR3 DNA reads as TGCAGTGCTAGAGATCGAGGGGGAGCGGCCCTATACGAGCAGTACTTC. It is translated as CSARDRGGAALYEQYF.